What follows are 18 T cell receptor beta chains derived from one specimen sequenced in a study of T cells in Graves' hyperthyroidism and ophthalmopathy. RNA transcripts served as the template for amplifying TCR beta CDR3 regions. When the TCR CDR3 underwent first-round RT-PCR, the HTBI primer set was used. Each CDR3 protein gets one entry after TCRdb re-called the multiplex PCR reads with MiXCR. The sample includes hundreds of thousands of distinct CDR3 sequences, approximately 14% seen only once; the top ten take 13% to 15%. Sequenced sample: blood. These receptors were taken from a woman younger than 30 with Graves' hyperthyroidism.

This clonotype occurred a few times. The chain has TRBV5-1 and TRBJ2-7, with 8 bases identical to TRBD1. CDR3 length: 14 residues. With V trimmed by 2 bases and J by 7 bases, 8 bases remained unmatched. CDR1 and CDR2 (germline): SGHRS, YFSETQ. The CDR3 nucleotides are TGCGCCAGCAGCTTCCGGGACAGGACAAGGGAGCAGTACTTC. Its protein product is CASSFRDRTREQYF.

The sample holds many counts of this clonotype. The chain recombines TRBV20-1 with TRBJ2-7; 9 bases line up with TRBD2. The germline V gene has CDR1 DFQATT and CDR2 SNEGSKA (reference sequence). The CDR3 totals 16 residues. The ends lost 0 bases at V and 4 bases at J; junction bases unmatched: 10. In DNA form, the CDR3 reads TGCAGTGCTAGAGATACCTCTAGCGGGGTAGGTTACGAGCAGTACTTC. The encoded protein is CSARDTSSGVGYEQYF.

This clonotype was seen repeatedly, ten times or more. The chain couples TRBV28 to TRBJ2-7; the D gene could be TRBD1 or TRBD2 (5 bases each). There are 16 residues in the CDR3. Germline V CDR1 and CDR2: MDHEN, SYDVKM. V was pared by 6 bases and J by 0 bases, with 18 bases between. The CDR3 here is CASRTAGTVSSYEQYF. The CDR3 bases are TGTGCCAGCAGAACCGCCGGGACGGTCTCCTCCTACGAGCAGTACTTC.

For this clonotype: Because the CDR3 is missing its conserved closing phenylalanine or tryptophan, this is likely a read error. The V gene is TRBV9, the J gene TRBJ2-3, with 8 positions matching TRBD2. CDR3 length: 15 amino acids. CDR1 and CDR2 from the germline V gene are SGDLS and YYNGEE. After removal of 4 bases from V and 1 base from J, the junction contained 5 bases not matched to a gene. CDR3 DNA: TGTGCCAGCAGCCAACCGGGACTAGGCACAGATACGCAGTATTCT. Protein product: CASSQPGLGTDTQYS.

The chain couples TRBV5-1 to TRBJ2-2, with 10 nucleotides matching TRBD2. J was trimmed by 5 bases and V by 4 bases; bases with no gene match: 14. Germline loops: CDR1 SGHRS, CDR2 YFSETQ. This CDR3 spans 18 amino acids. This CDR3 reads CASSPIGMGSGGTGELFF. CDR3 coding DNA: TGCGCCAGCAGCCCAATCGGAATGGGTAGCGGGGGGACCGGGGAGCTGTTTTTT.

As regards this clonotype: Its ends do not fully match the called genes, so a read error is possible. This chain connects TRBV18 to TRBJ2-1, with D uncertain. This CDR3 is 14 amino acids long. Germline values: CDR1 KGHSH, CDR2 LQKENI. DNA for the CDR3: TGTGCCAGCTCACCACTTGCTAGAGACAATGGGCAGTTCTTC. As protein: CASSPLARDNGQFF.

At least ten counts were recorded for this clonotype. This rearrangement joins TRBV18 to TRBJ2-3; D call uncertain. The CDR3 is 13 residues long. The germline V gene encodes CDR1 KGHSH and CDR2 LQKENI. Trimming took 5 bases from V and 4 from J, leaving 10 bases between them. The CDR3 here is CASSFAPADTQYF. The DNA of the CDR3 is TGTGCCAGCTCATTCGCACCGGCAGATACGCAGTATTTT.

This clonotype was picked up one time. The chain has TRBV4-3 and TRBJ2-1; D may be TRBD1 (5 bases). The germline V gene has CDR1 LGHNA and CDR2 YSLEER. V lost 1 base to trimming and J lost 2 bases, with 21 bases between them. The CDR3 has 19 residues. CDR3 loop: CASSQGPPTQGYPYNEQFF. The CDR3 region has the DNA TGCGCCAGCAGCCAAGGACCTCCTACCCAGGGATATCCCTACAATGAGCAGTTCTTC.

V gene TRBV7-8 combines with J gene TRBJ2-1; 13 bases are shared with TRBD2. Trimming removed 4 bases from V and 9 bases from J; junction bases left unmatched: 9. The CDR3 runs to 16 residues. CDR1 and CDR2 (germline): SGHVS, FQNEAQ. The CDR3 region is CASSSPGLAGSGEQFF. The CDR3 bases are TGTGCCAGCAGCTCCCCGGGACTAGCGGGGTCCGGTGAGCAGTTCTTC. The whole variable domain, remainder taken from reference TRBV7-8 and TRBJ2-1, is GAGVSQSPRYKVAKRGQDVALRCDPISGHVSLFWYQQALGQGPEFLTYFQNEAQLDKSGLPSDRFFAERPEGSVSTLKIQRTQQEDSAVYLCASSSPGLAGSGEQFFGPGTRLTVL.

The rearrangement links TRBV19 to TRBJ2-7, with D perhaps matching TRBD2 (5 bases). CDR3 length equals 14 residues. The V end lost 6 bases, the J end lost 0 bases, and 12 bases lay between the germline ends. Germline CDR1 is LNHDA and CDR2 is SQIVND (reference sequence). The CDR3 bases are TGTGCCAGTAGAGAGGTCGGGGACTCCTACGAGCAGTACTTC. Its protein is CASREVGDSYEQYF. The variable domain in full, completed from reference TRBV19 and TRBJ2-7, reads DGGITQSPKYLFRKEGQNVTLSCEQNLNHDAMYWYRQDPGQGLRLIYYSQIVNDFQKGDIAEGYSVSREKKESFPLTVTSAQKNPTAFYLCASREVGDSYEQYFGPGTRLTVT.

The chain recombines TRBV12-3 or TRBV12-4 with TRBJ1-3; D possibly corresponds to TRBD1 (6 bases). The V gene lost 7 bases and the J gene lost 6 bases, with 16 bases spanning the gap. The CDR3 runs 14 residues. The CDR3 nucleotides read TGTGCCAGCAACACCCCAAGGACAGTAAACACCATATATTTT. It codes for CASNTPRTVNTIYF.

This clonotype was seen repeatedly, ten times or more. V and J are TRBV20-1 and TRBJ2-3, with D possibly being TRBD2 (5 bases). Germline values: CDR1 DFQATT, CDR2 SNEGSKA (reference sequence). V was pared by 4 bases and J by 4 bases, with 18 bases between. The CDR3 extends over 15 amino acids. The CDR3: CSAKSGTSFPDTQYF. In DNA form, the CDR3 reads TGCAGTGCTAAAAGCGGAACATCCTTCCCAGATACGCAGTATTTT.

This clonotype was seen repeatedly, ten times or more. The chain couples TRBV27 to TRBJ2-1; no firm D call. Germline CDR1 reads MNHEY; CDR2 reads SMNVEV (reference sequence). Trimming removed 4 bases from V and 9 bases from J, with 10 bases in between. The CDR3 is made up of 12 amino acids. The DNA for the CDR3 is TGTGCCAGCAGTTACACCGGTGGTGAGCAGTTCTTC. Protein: CASSYTGGEQFF.

This clonotype has a handful of counts. The chain is built from TRBV5-1 and TRBJ1-5, with a tentative D call TRBD1 (5 bases). With 6 bases removed from V and 1 base from J, the gap between germline ends came to 11 bases. CDR3 size: 14 residues. The germline CDR1 and CDR2 sequences are SGHRS and YFSETQ. Here the CDR3 reads CASTTVTSNQPQHF. CDR3 DNA sequence: TGCGCCAGCACGACAGTTACGAGCAATCAGCCCCAGCATTTT.

Many counts were recorded for this clonotype. The gene calls are TRBV6-2 or TRBV6-3 and TRBJ2-7; D is possibly TRBD1 (6 bases). Germline CDR1 and CDR2: MNHEY and SVGEGT. The V end lost 0 bases, the J end lost 2 bases, and 8 bases lay between the germline ends. This CDR3 is 14 amino acids long. CDR3 DNA: TGTGCCAGCAGTTACTCAGGACAGACCTACGAGCAGTACTTC. It encodes CASSYSGQTYEQYF.

This clonotype was recorded at least ten times. This chain joins TRBV7-8 and TRBJ2-7; 8 nucleotides line up with TRBD2. This CDR3 comprises 16 residues. Germline V gene sequence: CDR1 SGHVS, CDR2 FQNEAQ. Unmatched junction bases numbered 17, after V lost 4 bases and J lost 9 bases. CDR3 sequence: CASSSGGARGAFGQYF. The CDR3 coding sequence is TGTGCCAGCAGCTCGGGGGGGGCCAGGGGTGCGTTTGGGCAGTACTTC.

This clonotype was recorded at least ten times. V and J are TRBV27 and TRBJ1-1, with D possibly being TRBD1 (5 bases). Trimming removed 1 base from V and 5 bases from J, with 11 bases in between. The CDR3 is made up of 14 amino acids. Germline CDR1 reads MNHEY; CDR2 reads SMNVEV (reference sequence). The DNA of the CDR3 is TGTGCCAGCAGTTTATACCCAGGGAGGACTGAAGCTTTCTTT. It specifies CASSLYPGRTEAFF.

This clonotype was seen a few times. This chain connects TRBV6-2 or TRBV6-3 to TRBJ2-1; no firm D call. Germline CDR1 MNHEY, CDR2 SVGEGT. V was trimmed by 0 bases and J by 3 bases, leaving 9 bases between them. The CDR3 covers 15 residues. Here the CDR3 DNA reads TGTGCCAGCAGTTACTCCACTGTCGGCTACAATGAGCAGTTCTTC. Protein product: CASSYSTVGYNEQFF.